Shown below are 18 T cell receptor beta chains from a single sample sequenced in a study of cytomegalovirus exposure and HLA in healthy donors. Amplification used 60 Vbeta primers and 13 Jbeta primers. The table came from immunoSEQ multiplex PCR; TCRdb's copy has only in-frame clones and leaves some out. The sample includes 95,000 to 110,000 clones, 74% of them seen just once. The sequenced material came from PBMCs. These receptors were obtained from a woman aged 40 to 50 in good health and CMV-seropositive.

The chain recombines TRBV18 with TRBJ2-5; D not certain. V gave up 2 bases and J gave up 4 bases, with 14 bases separating them. CDR1 is KGHSH, CDR2 LQKENI, per germline. The CDR3 length is 15 residues. The CDR3 reads CASSPSYSNSETQYF. The CDR3 DNA is TGTGCCAGCTCACCAAGTTACAGTAATTCAGAGACCCAGTACTTC.

In its sample, this clone was seen a few times. The chain uses TRBV30 and TRBJ2-7; perhaps TRBD2 as D (5 bases). The CDR3 covers 13 residues. The V gene lost 1 base and the J gene lost 3 bases, with 10 bases spanning the gap. CDR1 and CDR2 (germline): GTSNPN, SVGIG (reference sequence). This CDR3 reads CAWSGSGFYEQYF. The CDR3 DNA follows: TGTGCCTGGAGTGGAAGCGGATTCTACGAGCAGTACTTC.

The genes are TRBV10-3 and TRBJ2-5; the match to TRBD1 covers 11 bases. The CDR3 has 14 residues. The V gene's germline CDR1 is ENHRY and CDR2 SYGVKD. V gave up 4 bases and J gave up 5 bases; unmatched junction bases: 3. The CDR3, as DNA: TGTGCCATCAGTGGGGGACAGGGGGGGGAGACCCAGTACTTC. Its translation: CAISGGQGGETQYF.

The J gene is TRBJ1-2, the V gene TRBV25-1, with 7 bases matching TRBD1. Trimming took 4 bases from V and 6 from J; bases not matched to a gene: 8. The germline CDR1 and CDR2 sequences are MGHDK and SYGVNS. The CDR3 has 14 residues. CDR3 coding DNA: TGTGCCAGCAGTGCCCCTGGACAGGTTGATGGCTACACCTTC. It yields the protein CASSAPGQVDGYTF.

The chain recombines TRBV5-1 with TRBJ2-7; TRBD1 aligns across 8 bases. This CDR3 contains 15 residues. The V segment lost 4 bases and the J segment 0 bases; nucleotides outside the gene matches: 6. The germline V gene has CDR1 SGHRS and CDR2 YFSETQ. The CDR3 coding sequence is TGCGCCAGCAGCGCGAGACAGGGGAGCTCCTACGAGCAGTACTTC. Amino acid sequence: CASSARQGSSYEQYF.

V and J are TRBV6-1 and TRBJ2-1; 7 positions match TRBD1. Germline trimming cut 8 bases from V and 2 bases from J; bases unmatched to any gene: 9. CDR1 is MNHNS and CDR2 is SASEGT in the germline V gene. The CDR3 runs 15 residues. CDR3 nucleotide sequence: TGTGCCAGCCTCCCGTCGCAGGGGGCCTACAATGAGCAGTTCTTC. Its protein is CASLPSQGAYNEQFF.

The V gene is TRBV25-1, the J gene TRBJ1-3; TRBD1 is a possible D gene (5 bases). The germline V gene encodes CDR1 MGHDK and CDR2 SYGVNS. This CDR3 region has 16 residues. Trimming removed 5 bases at V and 0 bases at J, with 14 bases between. CDR3 sequence (DNA): TGTGCCAGCAGTACACCGGGACTGGACTCTGGAAACACCATATATTTT. This translates into CASSTPGLDSGNTIYF.

The CDR3 nucleotides are TGTGCCAGCAGGGGAGGGACAGGGTATAATTCACCCCTCCACTTT. This codes for CASRGGTGYNSPLHF. This chain links TRBV6-1 with TRBJ1-6, with 9 bases that match TRBD1. Germline V CDR1 and CDR2: MNHNS, SASEGT. The length of the CDR3 is 15 residues. The J segment lost 4 bases and the V segment lost 6 bases, leaving 4 bases of the junction unmatched.

This clone was picked up a small number of times. The gene calls are TRBV14 and TRBJ2-1, with D possibly TRBD1 on 5 matching bases. The CDR3 is made up of 13 amino acids. Trimming took 3 bases from V and 9 from J, leaving 12 bases between them. CDR1 and CDR2 (germline): SGHDN, FVKESK. This chain's CDR3 is CASSQIGAGEQFF. Written as DNA, the CDR3 is TGTGCCAGCAGCCAGATAGGGGCAGGTGAGCAGTTCTTC.

This clone came up a few times. The V and J genes are TRBV5-1 and TRBJ1-1; TRBD1 is a possible D gene (5 bases). CDR3 length equals 12 residues. Trimming took 2 bases from V and 3 from J, leaving 5 bases between them. CDR1 is SGHRS and CDR2 is YFSETQ in the germline V gene. The CDR3, as DNA: TGCGCCAGCAGCTTCAGGGACACTGAAGCTTTCTTT. Its translation is CASSFRDTEAFF.

This CDR3 is CASSFTSGSGELFF. CDR3 in DNA: TGTGCCAGCAGCTTTACTAGCGGGTCCGGGGAGCTGTTTTTT. V is TRBV7-2 and J is TRBJ2-2; 9 nucleotides line up with TRBD2. The CDR3 is made up of 14 amino acids. J lost 6 bases, V lost 3 bases, and 2 bases had no gene match. CDR1 and CDR2 (germline): SGHTA, FQGNSA. The whole variable domain, filled in from reference TRBV7-2 and TRBJ2-2, reads GAGVSQSPSNKVTEKGKDVELRCDPISGHTALYWYRQSLGQGLEFLIYFQGNSAPDKSGLPSDRFSAERTGGSVSTLTIQRTQQEDSAVYLCASSFTSGSGELFFGEGSRLTVL.

This clone was seen once. DNA for the CDR3: TGTGCAGTTAACTCGGGAGGTCGCAATCAGCCCCAGCATTTT. It yields the protein CAVNSGGRNQPQHF. The genes are TRBV19 and TRBJ1-5, with D hard to call. Germline V gene sequence: CDR1 LNHDA, CDR2 SQIVND (reference sequence). The CDR3 is made up of 14 amino acids. Full variable domain (remainder filled in from reference TRBV19 and TRBJ1-5): DGGITQSPKYLFRKEGQNVTLSCEQNLNHDAMYWYRQDPGQGLRLIYYSQIVNDFQKGDIAEGYSVSREKKESFPLTVTSAQKNPTAFYLCAVNSGGRNQPQHFGDGTRLSIL.

V and J are TRBV19 and TRBJ2-1, with 10 bases matching TRBD1. The CDR3 is 14 amino acids. Germline V gene data show CDR1 as LNHDA and CDR2 as SQIVND (reference sequence). Trimming cost V 3 bases and J 6 bases; bases outside gene matches: 2. The CDR3 nucleotides read TGTGCCAGTAGTATCAGGACAGGGGGCAATGAGCAGTTCTTC. It codes for CASSIRTGGNEQFF.

The CDR3 loop reads CASSRGGGASTDTQYF. CDR3 in DNA: TGTGCCAGCTCACGGGGCGGCGGAGCTAGCACAGATACGCAGTATTTT. The V gene is TRBV18, the J gene TRBJ2-3; maybe TRBD1 (5 bases). Germline CDR1 reads KGHSH; CDR2 reads LQKENI. Trimming cost V 4 bases and J 0 bases, with 14 bases left between them. This CDR3 is 16 amino acids long.

This chain joins TRBV10-3 and TRBJ1-5; 8 nucleotides line up with TRBD1. CDR3 length: 15 amino acids. Germline V lookup: CDR1 ENHRY, CDR2 SYGVKD. The V and J ends lost 4 bases and 5 bases, in that order; junction bases with no gene match: 7. CDR3 DNA: TGTGCCATCAGTGCCGGAACAGGGGGGGATCAGCCCCAGCATTTT. Amino acids: CAISAGTGGDQPQHF.

V gene TRBV6-5 combines with J gene TRBJ2-7; D perhaps matches TRBD1 (5 bases). Germline V gene sequence: CDR1 MNHEY, CDR2 SVGAGI. The CDR3 spans 12 residues. Trimming pared 8 bases from V and 2 bases from J, leaving 10 bases between. CDR3 DNA: TGTGCCAGCTGGCGACAGACCTACGAGCAGTACTTC. Protein sequence: CASWRQTYEQYF.

The J gene is TRBJ2-7, the V gene TRBV6-5, with TRBD1 identical over 8 bases. J was trimmed by 3 bases and V by 4 bases; bases with no gene match: 5. The CDR3 totals 14 residues. The germline V gene encodes CDR1 MNHEY and CDR2 SVGAGI. The CDR3 sequence is CASSLTGVGYEQYF. The CDR3 nucleotides are TGTGCCAGCAGTTTGACAGGGGTTGGCTACGAGCAGTACTTC.

This chain's CDR3 is CAWSPMTGMNTEAFF. CDR3 in DNA: TGTGCCTGGAGTCCGATGACAGGGATGAACACTGAAGCTTTCTTT. The rearrangement uses TRBV30 and TRBJ1-1, with 7 bases fitting TRBD1. J was trimmed by 0 bases and V by 2 bases; bases with no gene match: 6. Germline values: CDR1 GTSNPN, CDR2 SVGIG (reference sequence). The CDR3 has 15 amino acids.